The 20 T cell receptor beta chains reported below all come from one sample, sequenced in a study of blood T cell repertoires in COVID-19. The data were produced by immunoSEQ multiplex PCR, yet TCRdb's version contains in-frame clones alone and is incomplete. This table holds 35,000 to 45,000 clones, 70% to 90% found once. Sample: peripheral blood. All receptors derive from a human donor in a cohort sampled during active COVID-19.

This sequence joins TRBV20-1 and TRBJ2-2; D not certain. The CDR3 is made up of 14 amino acids. V was trimmed by 3 bases and J by 7 bases, leaving 15 bases between them. Looked up from germline, CDR1 is DFQATT and CDR2 is SNEGSKA (reference sequence). The CDR3 DNA is TGCAGTGCTAGTAGAACCAGTGGCGGCGGGGAGCTGTTTTTT. It encodes CSASRTSGGGELFF.

CDR3 protein: CASSLGSGAEAFF. The DNA of the CDR3 is TGTGCCAGCAGTCTTGGGTCCGGGGCTGAAGCTTTCTTT. The chain couples TRBV12-3 or TRBV12-4 to TRBJ1-1, with D unresolved. The CDR3 length is 13 residues. The V end lost 5 bases, the J end lost 6 bases, and 13 bases lay between the germline ends.

The chain is built from TRBV30 and TRBJ1-1; TRBD1 matches 9 bases. The CDR3 consists of 16 residues. Germline CDR1 GTSNPN, CDR2 SVGIG (reference sequence). The ends lost 1 base at V and 4 bases at J; junction bases unmatched: 10. CDR3 DNA sequence: TGTGCCTGGAGTGCCGACCAACAGGGGGCTGGCACTGAAGCTTTCTTT. Translation gives CAWSADQQGAGTEAFF.

The chain carries TRBV7-2 and TRBJ2-3; 9 nucleotides agree with TRBD2. Per the germline V gene, CDR1 is SGHTA and CDR2 is FQGNSA. The CDR3 is made up of 15 amino acids. The J segment lost 4 bases and the V segment lost 3 bases, leaving 5 bases of the junction unmatched. The CDR3 DNA reads as TGTGCCAGCAGCTTGCCTAGCGGGGCGGCAGATACGCAGTATTTT. Translating it yields CASSLPSGAADTQYF.

As DNA, the CDR3 is TGTGCCAGCAGCTTACGGGGCGGGAGCGGGGAGCTGTTTTTT. Protein product: CASSLRGGSGELFF. The V gene is TRBV5-4, the J gene TRBJ2-2; 7 bases match TRBD2. The germline V gene has CDR1 SGHNT and CDR2 YYREEE (reference sequence). J gave up 7 bases and V 2 bases, and 5 bases lay outside the gene matches. CDR3 length: 14 residues. The variable domain in full, with the rest retrieved from reference TRBV5-4 and TRBJ2-2, is ETGVTQSPTHLIKTRGQQVTLRCSSQSGHNTVSWYQQALGQGPQFIFQYYREEENGRGNFPPRFSGLQFPNYSSELNVNALELDDSALYLCASSLRGGSGELFFGEGSRLTVL.

This sequence joins TRBV11-3 and TRBJ2-4, with 8 bases fitting TRBD1. CDR3 length: 14 residues. In germline, CDR1 is SGHNT, CDR2 YENEEA. The V and J ends lost 5 bases and 10 bases, in that order; junction bases with no gene match: 10. Here the CDR3 DNA reads TGTGCCAGCAGCCCGCGGACAGGGAGCGAGATTCAGTACTTC. Protein product: CASSPRTGSEIQYF.

J is TRBJ1-1 and V is TRBV27; 8 bases match TRBD1. The CDR3 has 13 residues. Per the germline V gene, CDR1 is MNHEY and CDR2 is SMNVEV (reference sequence). With V trimmed by 6 bases and J by 6 bases, 6 bases remained unmatched. CDR3 DNA: TGTGCCAGCAGGATCCTACAGGGGGCTGAAGCTTTCTTT. It yields the protein CASRILQGAEAFF.

The chain uses TRBV6-5 and TRBJ2-7, with 7 nucleotides matching TRBD1. The length of the CDR3 is 15 residues. Germline CDR1 reads MNHEY; CDR2 reads SVGAGI. With V trimmed by 5 bases and J by 3 bases, 10 bases remained unmatched. CDR3 in amino acids: CASSHRGKGLYEQYF. The DNA for the CDR3 is TGTGCCAGCAGTCACAGGGGAAAGGGGCTCTACGAGCAGTACTTC.

The V gene is TRBV27, the J gene TRBJ1-2, with D possibly being TRBD1 (6 bases). Germline assignment: CDR1 MNHEY and CDR2 SMNVEV (reference sequence). The CDR3 is 14 residues long. V lost 4 bases and J 7 bases, leaving 16 bases between the germline ends. CDR3 amino acids: CASSWDHRVGGYTF. In DNA, the CDR3 is TGTGCCAGCAGTTGGGATCACAGGGTCGGTGGCTACACCTTC.

The chain couples TRBV2 to TRBJ1-1; D gene uncertain. Trimming removed 3 bases from V and 7 bases from J, with 3 bases in between. Germline V lookup: CDR1 SNHLY, CDR2 FYNNEI. The CDR3 runs 10 residues. In DNA form, the CDR3 reads TGTGCCAGCAGTGACGGTGAAGCTTTCTTT. Translated, it gives CASSDGEAFF. Full variable domain (outside the CDR3, taken from reference TRBV2 and TRBJ1-1): EPEVTQTPSHQVTQMGQEVILRCVPISNHLYFYWYRQILGQKVEFLVSFYNNEISEKSEIFDDQFSVERPDGSNFTLKIRSTKLEDSAMYFCASSDGEAFFGQGTRLTVV.

This clone was detected only a few times. This chain's CDR3 is CTSSQECSGGFTDTQYF. The CDR3 DNA reads as TGCACCAGCAGCCAAGAATGTAGCGGGGGTTTCACAGATACGCAGTATTTT. The chain links TRBV1 to TRBJ2-3; the table assigns TRBD2, which was not confirmed against the DNA. TRBV1 is annotated as a pseudogene. CDR3 length: 17 amino acids.

The chain links TRBV4-1 to TRBJ1-4; 7 nucleotides match TRBD1. CDR1 is MGHRA and CDR2 is YSYEKL in the germline V gene. The CDR3 sequence is 15 residues long. V gave up 1 base and J gave up 13 bases; unmatched junction bases: 12. The CDR3 DNA reads as TGCGCCAGCAGCCAAGCCGGGACAGAGGGGCCTAGACTGTTTTTT. Translated, it gives CASSQAGTEGPRLFF.

The sample holds a few counts of this clone. The rearrangement joins TRBV2 to TRBJ1-2, with unresolved D. The germline V and J ends were trimmed by 4 bases and 4 bases, with 10 bases remaining between them. This CDR3 spans 13 amino acids. The germline V gene encodes CDR1 SNHLY and CDR2 FYNNEI. As DNA, the CDR3 is TGTGCCAGCAGTGTATGGAGTAGCTATGGCTACACCTTC. Encoded protein: CASSVWSSYGYTF.

This chain's CDR3 is CASSQDRARLDGETQYF. CDR3 sequence (DNA): TGTGCCAGCAGCCAAGATCGAGCGCGGCTAGACGGGGAGACCCAGTACTTC. The chain uses TRBV14 and TRBJ2-5; D call uncertain. V was pared by 0 bases and J by 5 bases, with 19 bases between. The CDR3 consists of 17 residues. Germline-derived CDR1 and CDR2 are SGHDN and FVKESK.

The rearrangement joins TRBV7-9 to TRBJ2-5; 12 bases map to TRBD1. The CDR3 sequence is 18 residues long. In germline, CDR1 is SEHNR, CDR2 FQNEAQ (reference sequence). V gave up 5 bases and J gave up 5 bases; unmatched junction bases: 15. The CDR3: CASSPARRDRGRIETQYF. In DNA form, the CDR3 reads TGTGCCAGCAGCCCGGCGCGGCGGGACAGGGGGCGCATTGAGACCCAGTACTTC.

The rearrangement joins TRBV11-2 to TRBJ2-1; D is possibly TRBD1 (6 bases). The CDR3 loop spans 13 amino acids. V was shortened by 6 bases and J by 7 bases, with 13 bases between the two germline ends. Germline V gene data show CDR1 as SGHAT and CDR2 as FQNNGV. This CDR3 is CASRDTGQNEQFF. The CDR3, as DNA: TGTGCCAGCAGGGACACGGGACAAAATGAGCAGTTCTTC. Full variable domain (missing parts from reference TRBV11-2 and TRBJ2-1): EAGVAQSPRYKIIEKRQSVAFWCNPISGHATLYWYQQILGQGPKLLIQFQNNGVVDDSQLPKDRFSAERLKGVDSTLKIQPAKLEDSAVYLCASRDTGQNEQFFGPGTRLTVL.

The V gene is TRBV3-1 (or the pseudogene TRBV3-2), the J gene TRBJ1-2; D is unclear. CDR3 length: 14 amino acids. CDR1 and CDR2 (germline): LGHDT, YNNKEL (reference sequence). V was clipped by 4 bases and J by 2 bases, with 11 bases between them. CDR3 sequence reads: CASSPGDLNYGYTF. The DNA of the CDR3 is TGTGCCAGCAGCCCGGGAGACCTGAACTATGGCTACACCTTC.

This chain links TRBV19 with TRBJ1-2; a possible D gene is TRBD1 (6 bases). CDR1 and CDR2 from the germline V gene are LNHDA and SQIVND (reference sequence). The CDR3 runs to 13 residues. Trimming took 3 bases from V and 8 from J, leaving 13 bases between them. CDR3 DNA sequence: TGTGCCAGTAGTATTACGACAGGAGCCGGCTACACCTTC. Translating gives CASSITTGAGYTF.

Of note for this clone: The germline gene is not matched at one end of the junction; a read error may be the cause. The rearrangement links TRBV7-7 to TRBJ1-2, with D maybe TRBD1 (6 bases). CDR1 SSHAT and CDR2 FNYEAQ come from the germline V gene (reference sequence). The CDR3 runs 18 residues. Written as DNA, the CDR3 is TGTGCTAGCAGCTTAGCGGAACGATGGGGGCGTTCTAACTATGGCTACACCTTC. Translation gives CASSLAERWGRSNYGYTF.

The J gene is TRBJ1-2, the V gene TRBV4-2; D call uncertain. The CDR3 runs to 13 residues. CDR1 and CDR2 from the germline V gene are LGHNA and YNFKEQ. V was cut by 3 bases and J by 8 bases, with 13 bases left in between. Written as DNA, the CDR3 is TGTGCCAGCAGCCAGGGAGGGAACGAGGGCTACACCTTC. Amino acids: CASSQGGNEGYTF.